Listed here are 22 T cell receptor beta chains from one sample, sequenced in a study of blood T cell repertoires in COVID-19. Clones were sequenced by immunoSEQ multiplex PCR, and TCRdb holds only the in-frame ones, with some missing. The table includes roughly 67,000 clones, roughly 90% detected once. The source material was peripheral blood. The receptor set was obtained from a woman in her fifties or sixties with acute or convalescent COVID-19.

The chain is built from TRBV19 and TRBJ2-1, with TRBD2 identical over 7 bases. Unmatched junction bases numbered 9, after V lost 6 bases and J lost 4 bases. This CDR3 spans 15 amino acids. The germline gives CDR1 LNHDA, CDR2 SQIVND (reference sequence). This CDR3 is CASSLRTGGYNEQFF. CDR3 nucleotides: TGTGCCAGTAGCCTTCGGACCGGGGGGTACAATGAGCAGTTCTTC.

The genes are TRBV5-5 and TRBJ1-4; no firm D call. V was clipped by 0 bases and J by 5 bases, with 11 bases between them. CDR3 length: 15 amino acids. The V gene's germline CDR1 is SGHKS and CDR2 YYEKEE (reference sequence). CDR3 residues: CASSLGTLANEKLFF. In DNA, the CDR3 is TGTGCCAGCAGCTTGGGAACTCTCGCGAATGAAAAACTGTTTTTT. Full variable domain (missing parts from reference TRBV5-5 and TRBJ1-4): DAGVTQSPTHLIKTRGQQVTLRCSPISGHKSVSWYQQVLGQGPQFIFQYYEKEERGRGNFPDRFSARQFPNYSSELNVNALLLGDSALYLCASSLGTLANEKLFFGSGTQLSVL.

J is TRBJ1-1 and V is TRBV9, with D unresolved. The CDR3 is 13 residues long. Germline CDR1 and CDR2: SGDLS and YYNGEE. Trimming pared 0 bases from V and 10 bases from J, leaving 13 bases between. The CDR3: CASSVEPASGAFF. The CDR3, as DNA: TGTGCCAGCAGCGTAGAGCCAGCCTCAGGAGCTTTCTTT. The whole variable domain, remainder taken from reference TRBV9 and TRBJ1-1, is DSGVTQTPKHLITATGQRVTLRCSPRSGDLSVYWYQQSLDQGLQFLIQYYNGEERAKGNILERFSAQQFPDLHSELNLSSLELGDSALYFCASSVEPASGAFFGQGTRLTVV.

The chain is built from TRBV5-4 and TRBJ2-3; the D is unclear. The CDR3 totals 14 residues. V shed 2 bases and J shed 2 bases, with 9 bases lying between them. Germline V gene sequence: CDR1 SGHNT, CDR2 YYREEE (reference sequence). The CDR3 region has the DNA TGTGCCAGCAGCTTTGGGCTTTCCACAGATACGCAGTATTTT. This codes for CASSFGLSTDTQYF.

The gene calls are TRBV6-5 and TRBJ2-3, with TRBD2 matching 13 bases. Trimming at V came to 4 bases and at J to 9 bases, leaving 7 bases not matched to a gene. This CDR3 contains 15 residues. Per the germline V gene, CDR1 is MNHEY and CDR2 is SVGAGI. Here the CDR3 DNA reads TGTGCCAGCAGTTCGACTAGCGGGAGGTCCCTAACGCAGTATTTT. Its translation is CASSSTSGRSLTQYF.

The J gene is TRBJ1-2, the V gene TRBV25-1; D is uncertain. Trimming removed 6 bases at V and 6 bases at J, with 11 bases between. Germline V gene sequence: CDR1 MGHDK, CDR2 SYGVNS. The CDR3 loop spans 12 amino acids. The CDR3 spells CASSLGLDGYTF. The CDR3 region has the DNA TGTGCCAGCAGCCTCGGTTTGGATGGCTACACCTTC.

This clone appeared a single time. CDR3 sequence: CASSPLAGRTDTQYF. CDR3 sequence (DNA): TGCGCCAGCAGCCCCCTAGCGGGGCGCACAGATACGCAGTATTTT. This rearrangement joins TRBV5-1 to TRBJ2-3, with 9 bases lining up with TRBD2. In germline, CDR1 is SGHRS, CDR2 YFSETQ. The CDR3 spans 15 residues. V dropped 4 bases and J dropped 1; count of bases not matched to a gene: 4.

V gene TRBV11-2 combines with J gene TRBJ2-7; possible D gene TRBD1, 6 bases. The CDR3 is 13 residues long. V lost 5 bases and J 1 base, leaving 9 bases between the germline ends. Per germline, CDR1 SGHAT and CDR2 FQNNGV. CDR3 amino acids: CASSRQVSYEQYV. Written as DNA, the CDR3 is TGTGCCAGCAGCCGACAGGTTTCCTACGAGCAGTACGTC.

The chain recombines TRBV5-1 with TRBJ1-1, with 7 bases identical to TRBD1. The CDR3 length is 14 residues. Germline trimming cut 4 bases from V and 0 bases from J; bases unmatched to any gene: 3. Germline CDR1 is SGHRS and CDR2 is YFSETQ. The CDR3 spells CASSTGTVNTEAFF. CDR3 DNA sequence: TGCGCCAGCAGCACCGGGACAGTGAACACTGAAGCTTTCTTT.

The chain carries TRBV19 and TRBJ1-5, with TRBD1 matching 9 bases. Germline V gives CDR1 LNHDA, CDR2 SQIVND (reference sequence). CDR3 length equals 16 residues. V shed 7 bases and J 2 bases; nucleotides not matched to a gene: 9. CDR3 coding DNA: TGTGCCAGTACCGGGGACAGGGAGATTGGCAATCAGCCCCAGCATTTT. This gives the protein CASTGDREIGNQPQHF.

The gene calls are TRBV11-2 and TRBJ1-5, with TRBD1 matching 10 bases. There are 16 residues in the CDR3. Germline CDR1 is SGHAT and CDR2 is FQNNGV. V gave up 5 bases and J gave up 2 bases; unmatched junction bases: 6. Here the CDR3 reads CASSRGTGAGNQPQHF. The CDR3 DNA sequence: TGTGCCAGCAGCAGGGGGACAGGGGCCGGCAATCAGCCCCAGCATTTT. The full variable domain, its missing parts supplied by reference TRBV11-2 and TRBJ1-5, is EAGVAQSPRYKIIEKRQSVAFWCNPISGHATLYWYQQILGQGPKLLIQFQNNGVVDDSQLPKDRFSAERLKGVDSTLKIQPAKLEDSAVYLCASSRGTGAGNQPQHFGDGTRLSIL.

This chain links TRBV7-9 with TRBJ2-3; D is perhaps TRBD2 (6 bases). The V end lost 5 bases, the J end lost 4 bases, and 19 bases lay between the germline ends. Germline V gives CDR1 SEHNR, CDR2 FQNEAQ (reference sequence). This CDR3 is 16 amino acids long. CDR3 DNA sequence: TGTGCCAGCAGCCCCCCGAAACTAGCTAGCTCAGATACGCAGTATTTT. As protein: CASSPPKLASSDTQYF.

The J gene is TRBJ1-4, the V gene TRBV6-2 or TRBV6-3; possible D gene TRBD1, 5 bases. V was clipped by 5 bases and J by 7 bases, with 14 bases between them. The V gene's germline CDR1 is MNHEY and CDR2 SVGEGT. CDR3 length: 14 residues. The CDR3 coding sequence is TGTGCCAGCAGTCCGGGGGTAGGCCGTGAAAAACTGTTTTTT. Amino acids: CASSPGVGREKLFF.

This rearrangement joins TRBV5-4 to TRBJ2-1; 9 positions match TRBD1. Trimming took 4 bases from V and 8 from J; bases not matched to a gene: 10. This CDR3 contains 15 residues. Germline V gene data show CDR1 as SGHNT and CDR2 as YYREEE (reference sequence). CDR3 loop: CASSPGQGMEHEQFF. The CDR3 nucleotides read TGTGCCAGCAGCCCAGGACAGGGGATGGAGCATGAGCAGTTCTTC.

The chain employs TRBV5-5 and TRBJ2-2, with D perhaps TRBD2 (6 bases). The V end was cut by 0 bases, the J end by 2 bases, with 17 bases between. There are 18 residues in the CDR3. Germline CDR1 and CDR2: SGHKS and YYEKEE (reference sequence). CDR3 amino acids: CASSLVWGLLINTGELFF. In nucleotides, the CDR3 is TGTGCCAGCAGCTTGGTTTGGGGACTGCTTATAAACACCGGGGAGCTGTTTTTT.

On this clone: In the same sample, other DNA sequences code for this CDR3. The rearrangement links TRBV2 to TRBJ1-5, with 7 bases lining up with TRBD1. CDR1 is SNHLY and CDR2 is FYNNEI in the germline V gene. This CDR3 has 13 residues. J was trimmed by 7 bases and V by 4 bases; bases with no gene match: 4. This chain's CDR3 is CASSGDRVQPQHF. In DNA, the CDR3 is TGTGCCAGCAGTGGCGACAGGGTACAGCCCCAGCATTTT.

The gene calls are TRBV9 and TRBJ1-6, with 7 nucleotides matching TRBD1. This CDR3 comprises 16 residues. Germline values: CDR1 SGDLS, CDR2 YYNGEE. Trimming removed 4 bases from V and 6 bases from J; junction bases left unmatched: 10. DNA for the CDR3: TGTGCCAGCAGCCCGCGAGGGGGCTTGAGTAATTCACCCCTCCACTTT. This codes for CASSPRGGLSNSPLHF.

The chain uses TRBV5-4 and TRBJ2-7; D is perhaps TRBD2 (6 bases). Per the germline V gene, CDR1 is SGHNT and CDR2 is YYREEE (reference sequence). This CDR3 is 17 amino acids long. V was shortened by 4 bases and J by 6 bases, with 26 bases between the two germline ends. CDR3 residues: CASSNMRRGGIGCEQYV. In DNA, the CDR3 is TGTGCCAGCAGCAACATGAGAAGGGGCGGGATTGGTTGCGAGCAGTACGTC.

This clone was counted a few times. This chain links TRBV12-5 with TRBJ2-2; a possible D gene is TRBD2 (5 bases). Germline-derived CDR1 and CDR2 are LGHNT and FRNRAP. The CDR3 has 17 amino acids. V was clipped by 5 bases and J by 0 bases, with 16 bases between them. CDR3 in amino acids: CASGPFRGSPNTGELFF. In DNA form, the CDR3 reads TGTGCTAGTGGTCCTTTTAGAGGGAGTCCGAACACCGGGGAGCTGTTTTTT.

CDR3 region: CASSYSLAGGPSYEQYV. The CDR3 region has the DNA TGTGCCAGCAGTTACTCGCTAGCGGGAGGGCCCTCCTACGAGCAGTACGTC. The genes are TRBV6-2 or TRBV6-3 and TRBJ2-7, with 12 bases identical to TRBD2. This CDR3 has 17 residues. Germline values: CDR1 MNHEY, CDR2 SVGEGT. Unmatched junction bases numbered 3, after V lost 0 bases and J lost 0 bases.

V is TRBV5-1 and J is TRBJ1-1; no clear D. V shed 7 bases and J shed 0 bases, with 19 bases lying between them. The CDR3 loop spans 16 amino acids. Germline-derived CDR1 and CDR2 are SGHRS and YFSETQ. The CDR3 DNA reads as TGCGCCAGCCGGCCCCCACCGGACGGGATGAACACTGAAGCTTTCTTT. Amino acids: CASRPPPDGMNTEAFF. The full variable domain, completed using reference TRBV5-1 and TRBJ1-1, is KAGVTQTPRYLIKTRGQQVTLSCSPISGHRSVSWYQQTPGQGLQFLFEYFSETQRNKGNFPGRFSGRQFSNSRSEMNVSTLELGDSALYLCASRPPPDGMNTEAFFGQGTRLTVV.

This clone has a count of ten or more. The V and J genes are TRBV7-8 and TRBJ1-1, with TRBD1 matching over 8 bases. Germline-derived CDR1 and CDR2 are SGHVS and FQNEAQ. V shed 7 bases and J 1 base; nucleotides not matched to a gene: 5. The CDR3 loop spans 14 amino acids. DNA of the CDR3: TGTGCCAGCAACCCAACAGGGGGGAACACTGAAGCTTTCTTT. Its translation: CASNPTGGNTEAFF.